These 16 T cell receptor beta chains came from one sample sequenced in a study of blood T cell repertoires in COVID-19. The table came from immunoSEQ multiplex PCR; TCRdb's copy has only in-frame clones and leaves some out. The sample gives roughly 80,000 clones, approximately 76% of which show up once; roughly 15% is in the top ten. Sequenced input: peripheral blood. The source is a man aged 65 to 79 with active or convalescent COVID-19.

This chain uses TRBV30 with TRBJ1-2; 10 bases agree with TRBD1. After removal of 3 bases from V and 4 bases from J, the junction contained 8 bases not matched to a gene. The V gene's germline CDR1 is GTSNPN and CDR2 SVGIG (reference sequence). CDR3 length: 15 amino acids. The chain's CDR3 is CAWRPGTGDFYGYTF. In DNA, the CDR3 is TGTGCCTGGAGACCGGGGACAGGGGACTTCTATGGCTACACCTTC.

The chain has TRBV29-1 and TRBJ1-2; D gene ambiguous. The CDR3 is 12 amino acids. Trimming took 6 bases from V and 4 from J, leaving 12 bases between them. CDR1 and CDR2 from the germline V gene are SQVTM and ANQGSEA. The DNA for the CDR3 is TGCAGCGTGGAGTCCGAGGGCTATGGCTACACCTTC. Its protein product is CSVESEGYGYTF.

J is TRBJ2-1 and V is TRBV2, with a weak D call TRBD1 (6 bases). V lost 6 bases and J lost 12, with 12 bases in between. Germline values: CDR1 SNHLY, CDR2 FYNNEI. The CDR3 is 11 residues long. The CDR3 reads CASSATGPQFF. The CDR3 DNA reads TGTGCCAGCAGCGCTACAGGGCCGCAGTTCTTC.

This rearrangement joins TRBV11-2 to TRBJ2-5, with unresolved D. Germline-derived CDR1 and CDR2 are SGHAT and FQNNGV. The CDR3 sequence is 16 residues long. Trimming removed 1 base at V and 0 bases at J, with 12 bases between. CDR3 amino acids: CASSLVPSLHQETQYF. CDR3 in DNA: TGTGCCAGCAGCTTAGTGCCTAGTCTCCACCAAGAGACCCAGTACTTC.

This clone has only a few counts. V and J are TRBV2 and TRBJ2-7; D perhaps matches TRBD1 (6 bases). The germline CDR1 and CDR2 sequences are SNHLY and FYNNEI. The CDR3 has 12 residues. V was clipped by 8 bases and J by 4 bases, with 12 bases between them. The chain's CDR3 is CASDRTEYEQYF. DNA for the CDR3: TGTGCCAGCGATAGGACAGAATACGAGCAGTACTTC.

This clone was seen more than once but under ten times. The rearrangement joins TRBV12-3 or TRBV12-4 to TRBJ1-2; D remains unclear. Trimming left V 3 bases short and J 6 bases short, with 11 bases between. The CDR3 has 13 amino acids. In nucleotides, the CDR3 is TGTGCCAGCAGTTTTCGCGGGCTCGATGGCTACACCTTC. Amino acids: CASSFRGLDGYTF.

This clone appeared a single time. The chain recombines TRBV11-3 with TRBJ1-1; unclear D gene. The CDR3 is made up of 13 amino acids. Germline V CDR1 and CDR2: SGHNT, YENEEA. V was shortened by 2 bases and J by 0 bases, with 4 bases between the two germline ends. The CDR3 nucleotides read TGTGCCAGCAGCTTACAGGTGAACACTGAAGCTTTCTTT. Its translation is CASSLQVNTEAFF.

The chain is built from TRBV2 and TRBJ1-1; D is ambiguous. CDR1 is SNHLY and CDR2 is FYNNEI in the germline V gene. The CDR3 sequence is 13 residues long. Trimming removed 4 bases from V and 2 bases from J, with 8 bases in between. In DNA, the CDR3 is TGTGCCAGCAGTGGGGAGAGCAACACTGAAGCTTTCTTT. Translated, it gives CASSGESNTEAFF.

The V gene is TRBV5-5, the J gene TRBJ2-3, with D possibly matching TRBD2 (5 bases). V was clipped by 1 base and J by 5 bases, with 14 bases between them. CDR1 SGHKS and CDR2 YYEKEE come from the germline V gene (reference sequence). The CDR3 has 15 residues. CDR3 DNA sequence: TGTGCCAGCAGCTTGTGGTCTTCAGGAGGAGATACGCAGTATTTT. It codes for CASSLWSSGGDTQYF.

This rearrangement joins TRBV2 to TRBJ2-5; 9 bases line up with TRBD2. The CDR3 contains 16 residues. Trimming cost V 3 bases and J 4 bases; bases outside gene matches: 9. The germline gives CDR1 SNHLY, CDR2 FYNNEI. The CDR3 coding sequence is TGTGCCAGCAGTGACGGGCGGGGGGGCGGAAGAGAGACCCAGTACTTC. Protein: CASSDGRGGGRETQYF.

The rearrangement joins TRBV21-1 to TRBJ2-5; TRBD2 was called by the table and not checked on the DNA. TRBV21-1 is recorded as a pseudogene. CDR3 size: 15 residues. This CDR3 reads CASSPRSSGQETQYF. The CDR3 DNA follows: TGTGCCAGCAGTCCCAGGAGTAGCGGCCAAGAGACCCAGTACTTC.

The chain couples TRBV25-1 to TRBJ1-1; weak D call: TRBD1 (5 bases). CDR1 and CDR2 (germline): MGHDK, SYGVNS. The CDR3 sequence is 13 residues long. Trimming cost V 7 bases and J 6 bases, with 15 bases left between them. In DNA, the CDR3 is TGTGCCAGCAAACAGGAGAGGCATGCTGAAGCTTTCTTT. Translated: CASKQERHAEAFF.

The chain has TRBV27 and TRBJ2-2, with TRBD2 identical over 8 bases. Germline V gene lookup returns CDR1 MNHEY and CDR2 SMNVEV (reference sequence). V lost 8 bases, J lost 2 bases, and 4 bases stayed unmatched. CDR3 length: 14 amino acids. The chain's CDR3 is CASRAGVNTGELFF. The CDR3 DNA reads TGTGCCAGCCGAGCGGGGGTAAACACCGGGGAGCTGTTTTTT.

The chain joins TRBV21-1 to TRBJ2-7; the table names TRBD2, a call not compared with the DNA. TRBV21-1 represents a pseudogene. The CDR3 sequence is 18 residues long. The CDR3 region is CASSKERLISGSNYEQYF. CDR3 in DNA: TGTGCCAGCAGCAAAGAACGATTAATAAGCGGCAGTAACTACGAGCAGTACTTC.

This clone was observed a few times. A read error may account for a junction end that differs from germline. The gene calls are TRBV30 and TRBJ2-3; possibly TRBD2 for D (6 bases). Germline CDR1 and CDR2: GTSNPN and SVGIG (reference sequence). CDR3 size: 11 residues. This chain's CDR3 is CAWSHGSGGGF. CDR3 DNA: TGTGCCTGGAGTCATGGGTCAGGCGGAGGGTTT.

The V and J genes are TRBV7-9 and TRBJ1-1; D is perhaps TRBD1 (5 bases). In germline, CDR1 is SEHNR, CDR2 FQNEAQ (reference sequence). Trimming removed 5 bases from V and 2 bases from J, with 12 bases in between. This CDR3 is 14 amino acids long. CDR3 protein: CASSPVTGNTEAFF. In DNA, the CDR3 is TGTGCCAGCAGCCCGGTCACAGGCAACACTGAAGCTTTCTTT.